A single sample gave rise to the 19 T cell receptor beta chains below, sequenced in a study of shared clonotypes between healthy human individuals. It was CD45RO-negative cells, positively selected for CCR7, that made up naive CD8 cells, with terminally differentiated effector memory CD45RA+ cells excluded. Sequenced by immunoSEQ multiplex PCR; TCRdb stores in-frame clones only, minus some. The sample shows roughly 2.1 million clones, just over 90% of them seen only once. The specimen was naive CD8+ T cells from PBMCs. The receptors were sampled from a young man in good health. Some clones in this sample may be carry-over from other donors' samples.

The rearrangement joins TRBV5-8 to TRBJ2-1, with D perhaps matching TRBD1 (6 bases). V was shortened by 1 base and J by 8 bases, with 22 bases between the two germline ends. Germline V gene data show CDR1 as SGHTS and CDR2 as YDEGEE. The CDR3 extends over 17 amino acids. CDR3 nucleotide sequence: TGTGCCAGCAGCTTGATCCGACAGACAGGACGGGCCTATGAGCAGTTCTTC. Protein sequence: CASSLIRQTGRAYEQFF.

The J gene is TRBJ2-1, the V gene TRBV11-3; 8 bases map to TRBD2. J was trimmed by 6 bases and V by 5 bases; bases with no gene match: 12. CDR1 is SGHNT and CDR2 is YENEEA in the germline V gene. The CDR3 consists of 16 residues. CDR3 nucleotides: TGTGCCAGCAGCCTCGGGGCGGCGGGAGGTTCCAATGAGCAGTTCTTC. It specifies CASSLGAAGGSNEQFF.

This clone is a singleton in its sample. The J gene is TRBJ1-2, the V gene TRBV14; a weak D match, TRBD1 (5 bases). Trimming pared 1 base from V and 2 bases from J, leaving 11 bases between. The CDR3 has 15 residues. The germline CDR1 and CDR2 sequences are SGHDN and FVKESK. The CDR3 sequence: CASSQGVSGNYGYTF. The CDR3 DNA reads TGTGCCAGCAGCCAAGGGGTCTCAGGGAACTATGGCTACACCTTC.

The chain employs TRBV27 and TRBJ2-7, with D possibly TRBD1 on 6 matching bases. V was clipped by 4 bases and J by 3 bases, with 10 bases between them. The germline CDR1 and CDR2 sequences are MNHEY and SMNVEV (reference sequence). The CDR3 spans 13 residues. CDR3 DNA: TGTGCCAGCAGTTCAGGGGTCTTCTACGAGCAGTACTTC. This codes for CASSSGVFYEQYF.

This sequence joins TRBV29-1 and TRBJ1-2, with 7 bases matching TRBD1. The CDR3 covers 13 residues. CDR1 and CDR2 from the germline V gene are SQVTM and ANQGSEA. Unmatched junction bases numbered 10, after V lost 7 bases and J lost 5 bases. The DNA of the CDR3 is TGCAGCGGGGTAGACAGGGAAGAGTATGGCTACACCTTC. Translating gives CSGVDREEYGYTF.

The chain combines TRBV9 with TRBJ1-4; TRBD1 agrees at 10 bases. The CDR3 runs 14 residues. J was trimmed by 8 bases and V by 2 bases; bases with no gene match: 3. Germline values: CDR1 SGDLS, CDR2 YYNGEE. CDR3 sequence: CASSVGTGEEKLFF. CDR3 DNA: TGTGCCAGCAGCGTTGGGACAGGGGAAGAAAAACTGTTTTTT.

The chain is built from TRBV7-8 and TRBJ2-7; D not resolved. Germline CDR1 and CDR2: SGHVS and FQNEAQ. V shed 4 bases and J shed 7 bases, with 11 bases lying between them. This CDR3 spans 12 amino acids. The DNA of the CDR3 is TGTGCCAGCAGCTCCTCCCGGCCGGAGCAGTACTTC. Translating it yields CASSSSRPEQYF. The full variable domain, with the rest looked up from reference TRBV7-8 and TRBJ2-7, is GAGVSQSPRYKVAKRGQDVALRCDPISGHVSLFWYQQALGQGPEFLTYFQNEAQLDKSGLPSDRFFAERPEGSVSTLKIQRTQQEDSAVYLCASSSSRPEQYFGPGTRLTVT.

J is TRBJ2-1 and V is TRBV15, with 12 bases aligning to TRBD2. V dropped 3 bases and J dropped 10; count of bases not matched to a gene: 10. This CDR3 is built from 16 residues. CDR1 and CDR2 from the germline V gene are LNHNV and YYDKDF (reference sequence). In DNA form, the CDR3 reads TGTGCCACCAGCAGGGATCTAGCGGGAGGGCTCGGCGAGCAGTTCTTC. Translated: CATSRDLAGGLGEQFF.

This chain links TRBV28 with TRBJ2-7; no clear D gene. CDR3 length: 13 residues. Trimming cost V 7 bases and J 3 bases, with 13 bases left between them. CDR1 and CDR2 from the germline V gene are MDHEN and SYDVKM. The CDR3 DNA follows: TGTGCCAGCACCTCGATGGCAAGCTACGAGCAGTACTTC. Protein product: CASTSMASYEQYF.

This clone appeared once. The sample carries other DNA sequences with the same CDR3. In DNA form, the CDR3 reads TGTGCCAGCAGCGTAGGGGACGGCTCCTACGAGCAGTACTTC. It is translated as CASSVGDGSYEQYF. The chain uses TRBV9 and TRBJ2-7; the D call may be TRBD1 or TRBD2 (5 bases each). Trimming left V 0 bases short and J 0 bases short, with 7 bases between. This CDR3 is 14 amino acids long. The germline CDR1 and CDR2 sequences are SGDLS and YYNGEE.

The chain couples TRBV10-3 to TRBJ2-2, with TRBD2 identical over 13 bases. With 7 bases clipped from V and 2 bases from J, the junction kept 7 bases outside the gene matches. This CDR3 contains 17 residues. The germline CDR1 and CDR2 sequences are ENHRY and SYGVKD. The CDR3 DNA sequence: TGTGCCATCAAAGGACTAGCGGGAGCGGCCAACACCGGGGAGCTGTTTTTT. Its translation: CAIKGLAGAANTGELFF.

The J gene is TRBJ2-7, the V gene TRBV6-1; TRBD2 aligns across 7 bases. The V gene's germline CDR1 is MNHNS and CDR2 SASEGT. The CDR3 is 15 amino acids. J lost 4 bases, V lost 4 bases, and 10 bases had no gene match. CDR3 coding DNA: TGTGCCAGCAGTGGTCTAGCGGAGAAGGAGTACGAGCAGTACTTC. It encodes CASSGLAEKEYEQYF.

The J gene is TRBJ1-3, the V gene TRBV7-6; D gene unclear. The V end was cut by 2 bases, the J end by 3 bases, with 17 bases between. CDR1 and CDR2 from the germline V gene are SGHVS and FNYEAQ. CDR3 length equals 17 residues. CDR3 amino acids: CASSLHPPQEDGNTIYF. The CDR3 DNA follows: TGTGCCAGCAGCTTACATCCGCCCCAAGAGGATGGAAACACCATATATTTT.

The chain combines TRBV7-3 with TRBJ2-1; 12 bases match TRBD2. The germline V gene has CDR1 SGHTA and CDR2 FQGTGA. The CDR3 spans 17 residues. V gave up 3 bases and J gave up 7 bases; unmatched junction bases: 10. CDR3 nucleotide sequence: TGTGCCAGCAGCTTCCGACTAGCGGGAGATTTGGGTAATGAGCAGTTCTTC. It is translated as CASSFRLAGDLGNEQFF.

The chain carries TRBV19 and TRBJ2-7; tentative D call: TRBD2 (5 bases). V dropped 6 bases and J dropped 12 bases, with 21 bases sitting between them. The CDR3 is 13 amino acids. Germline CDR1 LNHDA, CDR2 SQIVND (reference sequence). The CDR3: CASSGGPLLERYF. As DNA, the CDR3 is TGTGCCAGTAGCGGAGGACCCCTACTTGAGAGGTACTTC.

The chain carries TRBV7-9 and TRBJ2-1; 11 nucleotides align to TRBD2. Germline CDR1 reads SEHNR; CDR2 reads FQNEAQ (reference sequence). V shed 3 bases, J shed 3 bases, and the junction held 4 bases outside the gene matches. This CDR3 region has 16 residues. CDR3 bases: TGTGCCAGCAGCTTGATGACTAGCGGGAACTACAATGAGCAGTTCTTC. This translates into CASSLMTSGNYNEQFF.

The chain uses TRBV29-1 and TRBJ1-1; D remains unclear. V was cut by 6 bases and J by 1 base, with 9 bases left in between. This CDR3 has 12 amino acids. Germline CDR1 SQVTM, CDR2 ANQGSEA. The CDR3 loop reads CSVHSTNTEAFF. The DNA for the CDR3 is TGCAGCGTCCACAGCACGAACACTGAAGCTTTCTTT.

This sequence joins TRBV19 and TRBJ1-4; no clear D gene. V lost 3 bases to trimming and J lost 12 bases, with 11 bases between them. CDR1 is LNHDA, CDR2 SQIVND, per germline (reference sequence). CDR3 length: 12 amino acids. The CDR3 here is CASSMRAEELFF. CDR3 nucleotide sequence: TGTGCCAGTAGTATGAGGGCCGAAGAACTGTTTTTT. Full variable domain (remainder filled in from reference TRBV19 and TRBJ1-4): DGGITQSPKYLFRKEGQNVTLSCEQNLNHDAMYWYRQDPGQGLRLIYYSQIVNDFQKGDIAEGYSVSREKKESFPLTVTSAQKNPTAFYLCASSMRAEELFFGSGTQLSVL.

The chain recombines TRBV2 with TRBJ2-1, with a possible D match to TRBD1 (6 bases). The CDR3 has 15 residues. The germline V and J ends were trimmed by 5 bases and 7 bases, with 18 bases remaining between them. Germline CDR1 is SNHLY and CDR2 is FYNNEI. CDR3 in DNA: TGTGCCAGCAGTCCAAAGCGGACACAGGGTAATGAGCAGTTCTTC. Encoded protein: CASSPKRTQGNEQFF.